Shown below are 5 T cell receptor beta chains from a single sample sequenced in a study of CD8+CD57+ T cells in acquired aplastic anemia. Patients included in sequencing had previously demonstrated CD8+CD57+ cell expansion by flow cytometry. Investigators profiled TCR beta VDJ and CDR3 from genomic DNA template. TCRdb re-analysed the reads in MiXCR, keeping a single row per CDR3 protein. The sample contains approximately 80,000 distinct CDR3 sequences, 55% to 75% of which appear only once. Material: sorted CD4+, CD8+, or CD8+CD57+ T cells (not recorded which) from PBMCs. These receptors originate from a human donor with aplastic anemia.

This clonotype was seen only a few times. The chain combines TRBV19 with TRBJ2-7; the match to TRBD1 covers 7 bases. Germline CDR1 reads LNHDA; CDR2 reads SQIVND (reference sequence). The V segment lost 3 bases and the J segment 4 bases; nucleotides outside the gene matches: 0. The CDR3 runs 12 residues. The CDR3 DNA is TGTGCCAGTAGTATGACAGGGTACGAGCAGTACTTC. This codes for CASSMTGYEQYF. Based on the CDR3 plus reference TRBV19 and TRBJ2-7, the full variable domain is DGGITQSPKYLFRKEGQNVTLSCEQNLNHDAMYWYRQDPGQGLRLIYYSQIVNDFQKGDIAEGYSVSREKKESFPLTVTSAQKNPTAFYLCASSMTGYEQYFGPGTRLTVT.

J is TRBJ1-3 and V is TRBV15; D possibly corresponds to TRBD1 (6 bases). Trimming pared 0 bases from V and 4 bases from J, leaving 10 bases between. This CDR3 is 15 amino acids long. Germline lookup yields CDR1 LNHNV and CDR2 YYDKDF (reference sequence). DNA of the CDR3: TGTGCCACCAGCAGAGATAACAGGGACGGAAACACCATATATTTT. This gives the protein CATSRDNRDGNTIYF.

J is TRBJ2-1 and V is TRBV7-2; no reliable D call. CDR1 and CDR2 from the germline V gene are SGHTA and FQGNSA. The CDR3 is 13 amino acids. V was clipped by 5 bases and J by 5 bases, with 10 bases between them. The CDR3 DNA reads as TGTGCCAGCAGCACGGACCGTGACAATGAGCAGTTCTTC. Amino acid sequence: CASSTDRDNEQFF.

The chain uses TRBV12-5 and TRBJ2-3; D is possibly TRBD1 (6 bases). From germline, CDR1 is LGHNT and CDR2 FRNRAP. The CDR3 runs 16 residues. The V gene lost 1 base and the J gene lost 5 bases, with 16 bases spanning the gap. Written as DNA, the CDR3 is TGTGCTAGTGGTTTGGGAGGCAGGGGCAAAGGAGATACGCAGTATTTT. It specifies CASGLGGRGKGDTQYF. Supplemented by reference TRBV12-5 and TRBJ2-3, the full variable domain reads DARVTQTPRHKVTEMGQEVTMRCQPILGHNTVFWYRQTMMQGLELLAYFRNRAPLDDSGMPKDRFSAEMPDATLATLKIQPSEPRDSAVYFCASGLGGRGKGDTQYFGPGTRLTVL.

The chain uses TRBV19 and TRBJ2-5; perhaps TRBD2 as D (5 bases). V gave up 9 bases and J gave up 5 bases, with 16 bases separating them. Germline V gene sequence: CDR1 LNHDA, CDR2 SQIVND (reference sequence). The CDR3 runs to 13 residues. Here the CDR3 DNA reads TGTGCCAGCAGAGGGCTAGCCATGGAGACCCAGTACTTC. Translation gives CASRGLAMETQYF.